This TCR beta chain stems from a study of blood T cells in healthy people across ages. Together with a sample-barcoded 5' primer, a J-beta primer mix was included in a second PCR lasting about 6 to 11 cycles. TCRdb passed the 5' RACE reads through MiXCR, listing each CDR3 protein once. This sample has 1 million or so distinct CDR3 sequences, with roughly 24% found just once. Overall study results and limits: Strong correlation linked observed beta diversity and percent naive T cells. No conclusive comparison of naive versus antigen-experienced cells was possible with unsorted PBMCs. Donors of long life had a larger count of naive CD4+ cells and greater diversity than aged donors.

Germline V gene data show CDR1 as SQVTM and CDR2 as ANQGSEA. The CDR3 contains 10 residues. Trimming stripped 7 bases from V and 5 bases from J, with 7 bases between. There are a few counts of this clonotype. No antigen is known for it. These data were likewise used in another study, on T cells of mothers and their children. From that second work: Within related and unrelated pairs, thymic selection shapes TCR recombination output in a similar way.

The material sequenced was blood. V is TRBV29-1 and J is TRBJ2-3; no definite D call. The clonotype was recovered from a girl aged 2 to 9 in good health. CDR3 sequence: CSAIIDTQYF. The DNA for the CDR3 is TGCAGCGCCATTATAGATACGCAGTATTTT.